The sequence of this T cell receptor beta chain was determined in a study of T-cell reconstitution after alpha-beta-depleted transplantation in children (dated by TCRdb to the mid-2010s). Describing the broader study: The study quantitatively tracked T-cell immune reconstitution after TCRalphabeta/CD19-depleted allogeneic hematopoietic cell transplantation in children using TCR repertoire profiling. Results the study describes overall, beyond this receptor: In some patients, the high TCRbeta diversity seen at day 60 was put down to recipient T cells and intrathymic progenitors that had survived conditioning. Over the following months the frequencies of hyperexpanded clones went down, and after one year T-cell counts and TCRbeta diversity were mostly credited to newly produced T cells. Apparently early alphabetaT-cell count recovery about two months after transplant reportedly relied on only several hundred rapidly expanded clones derived from non-depleted graft cells.

Trimming removed 6 bases from V and 5 bases from J, leaving 17 bases between the germline ends. The CDR1 and CDR2 encoded by the germline V gene are SGHVS and FNYEAQ. The CDR3 starts with the cysteine, ends with the phenylalanine, and has 15 residues. The CDR3 DNA has 45 bases and is translated from base 1. The intended sense of this specimen's treatment or condition label: allogeneic hematopoietic cell transplantation with graft depleted of TCRalphabeta T cells and CD19 B cells. Transplant recipients were children who received TCRalphabeta/CD19-depleted allogeneic hematopoietic cell grafts. In regard to this clonotype: The antigen it binds to is not known. Base qualities are missing; no much larger clone stands one base away.

To prepare the library, PCR was applied. Sequencing took place on an Illumina HiSeq 2500. To normalize quantification of the TCRbeta repertoire, the TCR libraries were built with molecular barcoding that relied on unique molecular identifiers. TCRdb redid the processing of the public reads, applying fastp at Q25 and MiXCR, and retained in-frame beta chains. Rows merge per CDR3 protein into single entries with the most common DNA and genes. This sample lists fewer than 550,000 distinct CDR3 sequences; around 10% were detected once. The ten largest clones add up to around 13% of the sample. The rearranged segments are TRBV7-6 and TRBJ2-1, with a weak D call of TRBD2 (5 bases match). This TCR was sampled from a female patient between 2 and 10 years old who had a stem cell transplant for aplastic anemia, so the T cells may come from the graft donor. Sequenced here: PBMCs, mostly from graft donor cells, sampled 180 days after TCRalphabeta/CD19-depleted stem cell transplant. The nucleotide sequence is TGTGCCAGCAGGCCACTTTGGCGGGCCAACAATGAGCAGTTCTTC. It codes for CASRPLWRANNEQFF.